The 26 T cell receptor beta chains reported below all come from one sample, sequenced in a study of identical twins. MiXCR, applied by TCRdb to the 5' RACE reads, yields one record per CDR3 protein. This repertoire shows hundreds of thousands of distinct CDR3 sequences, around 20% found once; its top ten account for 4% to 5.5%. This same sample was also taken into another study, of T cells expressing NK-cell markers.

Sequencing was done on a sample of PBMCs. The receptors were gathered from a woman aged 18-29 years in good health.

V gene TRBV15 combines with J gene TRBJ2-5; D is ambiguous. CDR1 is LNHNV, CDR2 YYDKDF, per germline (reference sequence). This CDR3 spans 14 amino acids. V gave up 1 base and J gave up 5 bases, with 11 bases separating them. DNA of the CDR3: TGTGCCACCAGCAGAGGACCCGCCCCGGAGACCCAGTACTTC. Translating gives CATSRGPAPETQYF.

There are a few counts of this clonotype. CDR3 sequence reads: CASSLSTGGQETQYF. CDR3 coding DNA: TGTGCCAGCAGCTTGTCGACAGGGGGACAAGAGACCCAGTACTTC. This chain joins TRBV5-5 and TRBJ2-5, with 9 bases fitting TRBD1. With V trimmed by 1 base and J by 2 bases, 3 bases remained unmatched. The CDR3 totals 15 residues. Germline V gene data show CDR1 as SGHKS and CDR2 as YYEKEE (reference sequence).

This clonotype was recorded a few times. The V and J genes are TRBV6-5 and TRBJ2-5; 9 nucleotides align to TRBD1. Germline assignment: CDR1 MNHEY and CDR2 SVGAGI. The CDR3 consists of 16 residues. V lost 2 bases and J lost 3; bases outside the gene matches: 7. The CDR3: CASSYPSGTGKETQYF. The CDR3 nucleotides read TGTGCCAGCAGTTACCCTTCCGGGACAGGGAAAGAGACCCAGTACTTC.

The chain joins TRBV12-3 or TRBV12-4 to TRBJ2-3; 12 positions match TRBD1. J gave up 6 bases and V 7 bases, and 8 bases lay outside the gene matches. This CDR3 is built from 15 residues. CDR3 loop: CASTIGTGGYDTQYF. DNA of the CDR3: TGTGCCAGCACTATAGGGACAGGGGGCTATGATACGCAGTATTTT.

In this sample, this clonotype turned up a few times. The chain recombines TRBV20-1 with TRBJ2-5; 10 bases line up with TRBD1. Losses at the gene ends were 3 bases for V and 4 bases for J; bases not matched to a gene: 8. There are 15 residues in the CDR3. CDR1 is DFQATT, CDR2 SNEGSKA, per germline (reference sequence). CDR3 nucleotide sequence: TGCAGTGCTAGTTCTCTCGGGACAGGGGTAGAGACCCAGTACTTC. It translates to CSASSLGTGVETQYF.

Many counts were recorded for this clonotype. As DNA, the CDR3 is TGCAGTGCTAGGACGGGGAGAGCCTACAATGAGCAGTTCTTC. It is translated as CSARTGRAYNEQFF. This chain uses TRBV20-1 with TRBJ2-1, with D perhaps matching TRBD2 (5 bases). CDR1 and CDR2 from the germline V gene are DFQATT and SNEGSKA (reference sequence). CDR3 length: 14 residues. V lost 3 bases, J lost 2 bases, and 11 bases lay in between.

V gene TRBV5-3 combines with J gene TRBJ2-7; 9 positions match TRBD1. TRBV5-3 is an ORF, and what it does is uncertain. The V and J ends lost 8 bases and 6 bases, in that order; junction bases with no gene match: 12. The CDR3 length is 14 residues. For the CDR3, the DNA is TGTGCCAGGAGCCCTGGACAGGGGACTGGCGAGCAGTACTTC. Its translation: CARSPGQGTGEQYF.

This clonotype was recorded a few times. This chain's CDR3 is CASSLVGTSGRETQYF. In nucleotides, the CDR3 is TGTGCCAGCAGCTTGGTTGGGACTAGCGGGAGAGAGACCCAGTACTTC. This chain links TRBV5-6 with TRBJ2-5, with TRBD2 identical over 14 bases. The CDR3 runs to 16 residues. CDR1 and CDR2 (germline): SGHDT, YYEEEE. The junction had 2 bases not matched to a gene; V was cut back by 0 bases and J by 4 bases.

DNA of the CDR3: TGCGCCAGCAGCTTCGGCCCCGAAAACATTCAGTACTTC. It translates to CASSFGPENIQYF. The V gene is TRBV5-1, the J gene TRBJ2-4, with D unclear. V was trimmed by 2 bases and J by 5 bases, leaving 8 bases between them. The germline V gene has CDR1 SGHRS and CDR2 YFSETQ. The CDR3 is 13 amino acids.

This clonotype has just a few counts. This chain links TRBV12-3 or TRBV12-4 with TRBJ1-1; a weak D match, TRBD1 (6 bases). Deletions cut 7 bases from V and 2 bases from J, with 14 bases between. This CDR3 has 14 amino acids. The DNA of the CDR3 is TGTGCCAGCACCTTGACAGGAGTCAACACTGAAGCTTTCTTT. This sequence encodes CASTLTGVNTEAFF.

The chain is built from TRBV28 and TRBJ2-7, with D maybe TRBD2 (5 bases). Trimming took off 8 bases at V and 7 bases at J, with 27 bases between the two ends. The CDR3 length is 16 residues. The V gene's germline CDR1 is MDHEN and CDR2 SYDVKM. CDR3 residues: CASAVGGIPPLGEQYF. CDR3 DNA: TGTGCCAGCGCGGTCGGAGGTATCCCACCCTTAGGAGAGCAGTACTTC.

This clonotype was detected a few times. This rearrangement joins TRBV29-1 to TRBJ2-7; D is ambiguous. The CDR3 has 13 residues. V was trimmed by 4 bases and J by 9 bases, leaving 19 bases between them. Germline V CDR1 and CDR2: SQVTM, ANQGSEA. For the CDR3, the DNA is TGCAGCGTTGCTGCAGCCCCAGCACACGCGCAGTACTTC. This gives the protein CSVAAAPAHAQYF.

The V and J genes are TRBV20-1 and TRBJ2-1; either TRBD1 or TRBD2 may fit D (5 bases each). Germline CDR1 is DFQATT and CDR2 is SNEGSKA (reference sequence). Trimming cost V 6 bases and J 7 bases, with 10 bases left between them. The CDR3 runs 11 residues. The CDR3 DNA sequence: TGCAGTGCCCCCTGGGGGAATGAGCAGTTCTTC. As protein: CSAPWGNEQFF.

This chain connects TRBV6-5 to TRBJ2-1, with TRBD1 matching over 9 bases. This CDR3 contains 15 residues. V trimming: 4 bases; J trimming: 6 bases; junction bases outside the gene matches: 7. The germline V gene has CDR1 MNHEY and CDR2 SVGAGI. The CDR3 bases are TGTGCCAGCAGTTCCCCGGGACAGGGAACCAATGAGCAGTTCTTC. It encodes CASSSPGQGTNEQFF.

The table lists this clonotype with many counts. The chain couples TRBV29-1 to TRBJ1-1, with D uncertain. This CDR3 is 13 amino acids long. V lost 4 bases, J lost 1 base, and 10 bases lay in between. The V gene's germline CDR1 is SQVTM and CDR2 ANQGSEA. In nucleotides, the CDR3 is TGCAGCGTTGTTAGAGGAACGAACACTGAAGCTTTCTTT. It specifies CSVVRGTNTEAFF.

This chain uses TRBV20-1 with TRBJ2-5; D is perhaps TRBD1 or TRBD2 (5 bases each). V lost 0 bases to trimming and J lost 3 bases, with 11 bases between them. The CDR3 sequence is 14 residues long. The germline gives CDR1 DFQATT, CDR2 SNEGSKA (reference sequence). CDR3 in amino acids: CSARDFRGEETQYF. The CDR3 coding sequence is TGCAGTGCTAGAGATTTTAGAGGGGAAGAGACCCAGTACTTC.

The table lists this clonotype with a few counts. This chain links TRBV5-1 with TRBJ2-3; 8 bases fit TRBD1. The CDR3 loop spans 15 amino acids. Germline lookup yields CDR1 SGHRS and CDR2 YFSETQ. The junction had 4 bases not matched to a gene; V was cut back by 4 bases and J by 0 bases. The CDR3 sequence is CASSVNRGSTDTQYF. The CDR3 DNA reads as TGCGCCAGCAGCGTGAACAGGGGGAGCACAGATACGCAGTATTTT.

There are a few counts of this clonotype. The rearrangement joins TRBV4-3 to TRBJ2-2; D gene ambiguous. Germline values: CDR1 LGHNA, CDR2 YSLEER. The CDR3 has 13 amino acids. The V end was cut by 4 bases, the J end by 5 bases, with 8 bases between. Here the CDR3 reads CASSPSLTGELFF. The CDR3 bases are TGCGCCAGCAGCCCATCCTTAACCGGGGAGCTGTTTTTT.

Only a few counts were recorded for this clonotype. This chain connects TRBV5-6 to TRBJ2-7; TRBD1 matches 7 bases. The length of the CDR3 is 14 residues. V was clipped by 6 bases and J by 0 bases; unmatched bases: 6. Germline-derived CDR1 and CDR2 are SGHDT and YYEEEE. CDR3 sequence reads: CASTTQGSSYEQYF. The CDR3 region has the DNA TGTGCCAGCACCACACAGGGGAGCTCCTACGAGCAGTACTTC. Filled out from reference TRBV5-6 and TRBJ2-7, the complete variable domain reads DAGVTQSPTHLIKTRGQQVTLRCSPKSGHDTVSWYQQALGQGPQFIFQYYEEEERQRGNFPDRFSGHQFPNYSSELNVNALLLGDSALYLCASTTQGSSYEQYFGPGTRLTVT.

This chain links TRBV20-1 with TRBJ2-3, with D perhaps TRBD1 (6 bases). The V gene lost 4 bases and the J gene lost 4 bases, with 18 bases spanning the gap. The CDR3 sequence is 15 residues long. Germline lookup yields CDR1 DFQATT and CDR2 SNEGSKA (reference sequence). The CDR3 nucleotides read TGCAGTGCTATTCCTGCGGACAGATCCTCAGATACGCAGTATTTT. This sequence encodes CSAIPADRSSDTQYF.

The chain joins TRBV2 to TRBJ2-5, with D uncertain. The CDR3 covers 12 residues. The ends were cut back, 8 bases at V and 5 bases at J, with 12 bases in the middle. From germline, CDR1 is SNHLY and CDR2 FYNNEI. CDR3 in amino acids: CASQSTLETQYF. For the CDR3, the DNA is TGTGCCAGCCAGTCGACCTTGGAGACCCAGTACTTC.

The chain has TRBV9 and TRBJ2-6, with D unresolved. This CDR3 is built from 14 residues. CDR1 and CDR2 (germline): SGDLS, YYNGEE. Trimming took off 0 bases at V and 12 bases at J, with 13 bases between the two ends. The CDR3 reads CASSVDPSTPVLTF. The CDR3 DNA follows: TGTGCCAGCAGCGTAGACCCTTCGACTCCCGTCCTGACTTTC.

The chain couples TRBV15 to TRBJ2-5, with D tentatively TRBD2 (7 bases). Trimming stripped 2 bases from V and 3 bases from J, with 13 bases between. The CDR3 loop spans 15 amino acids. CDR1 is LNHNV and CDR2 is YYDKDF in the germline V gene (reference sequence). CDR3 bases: TGTGCCACCAGCAGACCGACGGGGGGCGAAGAGACCCAGTACTTC. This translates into CATSRPTGGEETQYF.

Written as DNA, the CDR3 is TGCGCCAGCAGCTTCCGGGGTAATCAAGAGACCCAGTACTTC. It specifies CASSFRGNQETQYF. V gene TRBV5-1 combines with J gene TRBJ2-5, with D possibly being TRBD2 (5 bases). V was cut by 2 bases and J by 2 bases, with 10 bases left in between. CDR1 SGHRS and CDR2 YFSETQ come from the germline V gene. The CDR3 runs to 14 residues.

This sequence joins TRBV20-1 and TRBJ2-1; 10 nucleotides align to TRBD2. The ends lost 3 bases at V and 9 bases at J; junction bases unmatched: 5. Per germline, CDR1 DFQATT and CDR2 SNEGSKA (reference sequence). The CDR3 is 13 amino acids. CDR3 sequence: CSASLAGGIEQFF. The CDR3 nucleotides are TGCAGTGCTAGTTTAGCGGGAGGCATTGAGCAGTTCTTC.

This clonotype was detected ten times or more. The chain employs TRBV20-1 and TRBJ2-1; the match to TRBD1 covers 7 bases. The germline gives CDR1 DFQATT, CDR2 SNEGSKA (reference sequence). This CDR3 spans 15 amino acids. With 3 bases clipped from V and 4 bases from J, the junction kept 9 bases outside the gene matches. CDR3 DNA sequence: TGCAGTGCTAGCCTTAATTGGGGACAGTACAATGAGCAGTTCTTC. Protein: CSASLNWGQYNEQFF.